This T cell receptor (beta chain) was sequenced in a study of cytomegalovirus exposure and HLA in healthy donors. In this sample, this clone turned up once. Nominal health characterized the donors when sampled, though unrecorded immune exposures were likely. CDR1 is SNHLY, CDR2 FYNNEI, per germline. The V segment lost 8 bases and the J segment 3 bases; nucleotides outside the gene matches: 14. This CDR3 contains 16 residues. The PCR employed 60 Vbeta primers together with 13 Jbeta primers. The data were produced by immunoSEQ multiplex PCR, yet TCRdb's version contains in-frame clones alone and is incomplete. The sample includes some 140,000 clones, over 75% of them seen just once.

The TCR comes from a man aged 25-45 years in good health. The rearrangement links TRBV2 to TRBJ2-3; TRBD1 matches 7 bases. What was sequenced was PBMCs. CDR3: CASGGARGFRTDTQYF. For the CDR3, the DNA is TGTGCCAGCGGAGGTGCCAGGGGGTTTCGTACAGATACGCAGTATTTT. Full variable domain (remainder filled in from reference TRBV2 and TRBJ2-3): EPEVTQTPSHQVTQMGQEVILRCVPISNHLYFYWYRQILGQKVEFLVSFYNNEISEKSEIFDDQFSVERPDGSNFTLKIRSTKLEDSAMYFCASGGARGFRTDTQYFGPGTRLTVL.